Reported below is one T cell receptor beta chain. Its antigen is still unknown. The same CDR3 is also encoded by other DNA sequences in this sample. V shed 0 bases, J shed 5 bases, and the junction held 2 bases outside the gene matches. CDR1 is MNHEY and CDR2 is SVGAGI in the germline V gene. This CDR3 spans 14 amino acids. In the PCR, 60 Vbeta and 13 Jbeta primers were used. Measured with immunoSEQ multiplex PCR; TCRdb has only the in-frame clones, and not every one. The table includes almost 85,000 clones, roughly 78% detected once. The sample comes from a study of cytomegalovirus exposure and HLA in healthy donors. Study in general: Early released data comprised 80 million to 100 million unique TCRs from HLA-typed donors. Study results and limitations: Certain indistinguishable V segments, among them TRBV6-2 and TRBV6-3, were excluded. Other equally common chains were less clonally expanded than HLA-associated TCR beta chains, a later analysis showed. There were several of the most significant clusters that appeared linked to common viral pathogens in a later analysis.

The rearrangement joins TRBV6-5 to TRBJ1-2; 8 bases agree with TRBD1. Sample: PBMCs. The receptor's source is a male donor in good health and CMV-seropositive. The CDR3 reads CASSYSQGAYGYTF. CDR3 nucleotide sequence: TGTGCCAGCAGTTACTCTCAGGGGGCTTATGGCTACACCTTC.